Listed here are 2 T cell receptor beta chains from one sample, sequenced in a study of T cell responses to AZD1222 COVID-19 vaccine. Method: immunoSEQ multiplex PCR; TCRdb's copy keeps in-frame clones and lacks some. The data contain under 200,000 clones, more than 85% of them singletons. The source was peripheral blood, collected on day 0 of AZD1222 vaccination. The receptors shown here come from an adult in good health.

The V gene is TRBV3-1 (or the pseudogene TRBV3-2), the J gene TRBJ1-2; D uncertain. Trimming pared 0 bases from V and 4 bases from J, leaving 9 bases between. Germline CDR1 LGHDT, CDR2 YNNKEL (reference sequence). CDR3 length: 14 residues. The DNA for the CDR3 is TGTGCCAGCAGCCAAGAGTACGGCCCCTATGGCTACACCTTC. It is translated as CASSQEYGPYGYTF.

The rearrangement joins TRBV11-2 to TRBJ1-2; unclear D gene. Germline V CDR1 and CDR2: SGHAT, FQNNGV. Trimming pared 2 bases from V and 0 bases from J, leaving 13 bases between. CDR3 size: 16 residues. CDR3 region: CASSLKWAVTNYGYTF. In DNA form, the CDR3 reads TGTGCCAGCAGCTTAAAATGGGCTGTGACTAACTATGGCTACACCTTC.